Listed here are 18 T cell receptor beta chains from one sample, sequenced in a study of TET2 disruption in CD19-targeted CAR T cells. No antigen has been identified for these receptors. The treatment: autologous CTL019 cells: CD19 CAR with 4-1BB and CD3 zeta domains. This table comes from immunoSEQ multiplex PCR, and its TCRdb copy is limited to in-frame clones, with some not included. The sample totals under 30,000 clones. The source material was CD8- CAR+ T cells sorted from cultured blood T cells, sampled for CD19 CAR T cell therapy. The subset: CD8-negative CAR-positive T cells from the infusion product. The receptors come from a man between 65 and 80 years old with chronic lymphocytic leukemia.

In the case of this clone: The DNA ends 3 residues before the CDR3 does, and the rest of the CDR3 is filled in from the germline J gene. The chain links TRBV11-2 to TRBJ2-4, with a possible D match to TRBD2 (5 bases). CDR1 is SGHAT, CDR2 FQNNGV, per germline. The CDR3 has 13 residues. The CDR3 sequence is CASSLDEDYGQYF. The part of the CDR3 DNA that was read is TGTGCCAGCAGCTTAGACGAAGACTATGGT.

Worth noting for this clone: The read terminates 3 residues before the CDR3 end, so the remaining end is supplied by the germline J gene. The chain uses TRBV18 and TRBJ2-5; no reliable D call. This CDR3 contains 16 residues. V lost 10 bases and J 5 bases, leaving 26 bases between the germline ends. Germline assignment: CDR1 KGHSH and CDR2 LQKENI. CDR3 DNA (partial): TGTGCCAACACGCCATACGACGCGACCGAAGGGGAGACC. It is translated as CANTPYDATEGET. The whole CDR3 region reads CANTPYDATEGETQYF.

CDR3 region: CASSFSRSSYNEQFF. The sequenced CDR3 bases are TGTGCCAGCAGTTTTAGTAGAAGCTCCTACAATGAG. V is TRBV5-8 and J is TRBJ2-1, with unresolved D. Read coverage stops 3 residues before the CDR3 terminus; the germline J gene supplies the remainder. This CDR3 spans 15 amino acids. Germline CDR1 is SGHTS and CDR2 is YDEGEE. The V end lost 5 bases, the J end lost 0 bases, and 12 bases lay between the germline ends. The full variable domain, completed using reference TRBV5-8 and TRBJ2-1, is EAGVTQSPTHLIKTRGQQATLRCSPISGHTSVYWYQQALGLGLQFLLWYDEGEERNRGNFPPRFSGRQFPNYSSELNVNALELEDSALYLCASSFSRSSYNEQFFGPGTRLTVL.

Turning to this clone: Read sequence stops 3 residues before the CDR3 end, and the germline J gene provides the missing end. The V gene is TRBV19, the J gene TRBJ2-4; D possibly corresponds to TRBD1 (5 bases). Germline-derived CDR1 and CDR2 are LNHDA and SQIVND (reference sequence). The CDR3 covers 16 residues. CDR3 region: CASSIDRGQAGKPQYF. The sequenced part of the CDR3 DNA is TGTGCCAGTAGTATAGATAGGGGCCAGGCAGGAAAGCCT.

Note on this clone: The read ends 3 residues early relative to the CDR3; the germline J gene fills the gap. The J gene is TRBJ2-5, the V gene TRBV9; D is uncertain. This CDR3 comprises 16 residues. Trimming shortened V by 1 base and J by 0 bases, and 13 bases separated the two germline ends. CDR1 and CDR2 from the germline V gene are SGDLS and YYNGEE. CDR3 sequence reads: CASSVSPLEDQETQYF. The sequenced CDR3 bases are TGTGCCAGCAGCGTATCTCCTCTCGAGGACCAAGAGACC. Together with reference TRBV9 and TRBJ2-5, the CDR3 gives the full variable domain: DSGVTQTPKHLITATGQRVTLRCSPRSGDLSVYWYQQSLDQGLQFLIQYYNGEERAKGNILERFSAQQFPDLHSELNLSSLELGDSALYFCASSVSPLEDQETQYFGPGTRLLVL.

As to this clone: The read ends 3 residues shy of where the CDR3 ends; the end is completed using the germline J gene. The V call is TRBV7-9, the J call TRBJ1-2, with unresolved D. CDR1 and CDR2 from the germline V gene are SEHNR and FQNEAQ (reference sequence). Between the trimmed V and J ends, which lost 4 bases and 2 bases, there was a span of 8 bases. There are 13 residues in the CDR3. The sequenced CDR3 bases are TGTGCCAGCAGCTCTAGACCAAACTATGGC. Protein: CASSSRPNYG. The CDR3 in full is CASSSRPNYGYTF.

Remarks on this clone: The read falls 3 residues short of the CDR3 end, and the missing part is taken from the germline J gene. This chain links TRBV19 with TRBJ2-5; D may be TRBD1 or TRBD2 (7 bases each). CDR3 length equals 16 residues. Germline V gene data show CDR1 as LNHDA and CDR2 as SQIVND (reference sequence). Deletions cut 4 bases from V and 5 bases from J, with 20 bases between. Partial CDR3 DNA: TGTGCCAGTAGTAATTCCGGGACAGCGGGACTGGAGACC. Amino acids: CASSNSGTAGLET. The full CDR3 is CASSNSGTAGLETQYF.

A remark on this clone: The read ends 3 residues before the CDR3 terminus; that terminus is restored from the germline J gene. The J gene is TRBJ1-5, the V gene TRBV29-1; 7 nucleotides line up with TRBD1. Germline V gene lookup returns CDR1 SQVTM and CDR2 ANQGSEA. The CDR3 sequence is 15 residues long. Trimming removed 4 bases from V and 0 bases from J; junction bases left unmatched: 6. The DNA read from the CDR3 is TGCAGCGTTGTTTGGGCAGGGGGTAGCAATCAGCCC. It codes for CSVVWAGGSNQP. The full CDR3 sequence reads CSVVWAGGSNQPQHF. The complete variable domain, with remaining parts taken from reference TRBV29-1 and TRBJ1-5, reads SAVISQKPSRDICQRGTSLTIQCQVDSQVTMMFWYRQQPGQSLTLIATANQGSEATYESGFVIDKFPISRPNLTFSTLTVSNMSPEDSSIYLCSVVWAGGSNQPQHFGDGTRLSIL.

As for this clone: Coverage ceases 3 residues before the CDR3 finishes, and the germline J gene fills in the end. This chain uses TRBV10-3 with TRBJ1-2; D might be TRBD1 (5 bases). The CDR3 loop spans 14 amino acids. The germline V gene encodes CDR1 ENHRY and CDR2 SYGVKD. The CDR3 DNA, read in part, is TGTGCCATCAGTGTGTTCGGGACTAGTTTGGAC. Translating gives CAISVFGTSLD. The CDR3 reads in full as CAISVFGTSLDYTF.

With respect to this clone: One end of the junction is discordant with germline, which a read error may explain. The CDR3 extends 3 residues past the end of the read, so its final part is completed from the germline J gene. The chain employs TRBV4-2 and TRBJ1-3; D not certain. This CDR3 has 15 amino acids. Germline V lookup: CDR1 LGHNA, CDR2 YNFKEQ. The CDR3 is CASSQDIAQRNTIYF. The sequenced part of the CDR3 DNA is TGCGCCAGCAGCCAAGATATCGCCCAGAGAAACACC.

For this clone: The CDR3 extends 3 residues past the end of the read, so its final part is completed from the germline J gene. V gene TRBV5-1 combines with J gene TRBJ2-5, with TRBD1 matching over 9 bases. The V segment lost 2 bases and the J segment 5 bases; nucleotides outside the gene matches: 4. CDR1 SGHRS and CDR2 YFSETQ come from the germline V gene. The CDR3 runs to 14 residues. The CDR3 reads CASSLQGARETQYF. CDR3 bases read: TGCGCCAGCAGCTTACAGGGGGCCCGTGAGACC. Together with reference TRBV5-1 and TRBJ2-5, the CDR3 gives the full variable domain: KAGVTQTPRYLIKTRGQQVTLSCSPISGHRSVSWYQQTPGQGLQFLFEYFSETQRNKGNFPGRFSGRQFSNSRSEMNVSTLELGDSALYLCASSLQGARETQYFGPGTRLLVL.

Note on this clone: The CDR3 goes on 3 residues after the read ends, and that part is filled in from the germline J gene. The chain has TRBV29-1 and TRBJ1-2; TRBD1 matches 9 bases. This CDR3 comprises 14 residues. Germline-derived CDR1 and CDR2 are SQVTM and ANQGSEA. This CDR3 is CSVEGTGLPRDYTF. CDR3 DNA (partial): TGCAGCGTTGAGGGGACAGGGCTCCCCCGCGAC.

This clone is labeled medium-sized (0.01 to 0.1%) based on frequency. The CDR3 extends 3 residues past the end of the read, so its final part is completed from the germline J gene. The chain is built from TRBV18 and TRBJ1-2, with D hard to call. The CDR3 extends over 13 amino acids. V was shortened by 2 bases and J by 4 bases, with 8 bases between the two germline ends. Germline V gives CDR1 KGHSH, CDR2 LQKENI. The CDR3 spells CASSPELLYGYTF. The covered CDR3 bases are TGTGCCAGCTCACCAGAGTTACTCTATGGC.

Turning to this clone: The read terminates 3 residues before the CDR3 end, so the remaining end is supplied by the germline J gene. The chain is built from TRBV19 and TRBJ1-1; maybe TRBD1 (6 bases). From germline, CDR1 is LNHDA and CDR2 SQIVND (reference sequence). This CDR3 contains 14 residues. The sequenced part of the CDR3 DNA is TGTGCCAGTAAAAGCGGGGCCTGGACAGATACG. Residues: CASKSGAWTDT. The entire CDR3 reads CASKSGAWTDTAFF.

Remarks on this clone: An end of the junction differs from the germline gene, which may be a read error. The read stops 3 residues short of the end of the CDR3; the missing end is completed from the germline J gene. Other nucleotide sequences in the sample specify the same CDR3. V and J are TRBV28 and TRBJ1-2; TRBD1 matches at 7 bases. The CDR3 runs to 14 residues. Germline values: CDR1 MDHEN, CDR2 SYDVKM. CDR3 residues: CASSFKDRHYGYTF. Incomplete CDR3 DNA: TGTGCCAGCAGTTTCAAGGACAGGCACTATGGT.

With regard to this clone: One end of the junction does not line up with germline, which may come from a read error. Coverage ceases 3 residues before the CDR3 finishes, and the germline J gene fills in the end. V and J are TRBV4-2 and TRBJ1-4, with TRBD1 matching 8 bases. The CDR3 runs 16 residues. Germline CDR1 and CDR2: LGHNA and YNFKEQ. The CDR3 loop reads CASSQDGTGREEKLFF. The part of the CDR3 DNA that was read is TGCGCCAGCAGCCAAGATGGGACAGGAAGGGAGGAAAAA.

As for this clone: The read stops 3 residues short of the end of the CDR3; the missing end is completed from the germline J gene. V and J are TRBV5-5 and TRBJ1-1, with 8 bases fitting TRBD1. The V gene end was trimmed by 4 bases and the J gene end by 3 bases; junction bases not matched to a gene: 8. Per the germline V gene, CDR1 is SGHKS and CDR2 is YYEKEE (reference sequence). The CDR3 is 15 residues long. CDR3 region: CASSPRTGLDTEAFF. CDR3 DNA, as far as it was read: TGTGCCAGCAGCCCCAGGACAGGGTTGGACACTGAA.

Regarding this clone: The sequence runs out 3 residues before the end of the CDR3; the remainder is reconstructed from the germline J gene. The chain joins TRBV10-3 to TRBJ2-2; D may be TRBD2 (6 bases). V was clipped by 4 bases and J by 1 base, with 10 bases between them. Germline loops: CDR1 ENHRY, CDR2 SYGVKD. This CDR3 contains 15 residues. The chain's CDR3 is CAISGNSGNTGELFF. The CDR3 DNA, read in part, is TGTGCCATCAGTGGTAATAGCGGGAACACCGGGGAG.